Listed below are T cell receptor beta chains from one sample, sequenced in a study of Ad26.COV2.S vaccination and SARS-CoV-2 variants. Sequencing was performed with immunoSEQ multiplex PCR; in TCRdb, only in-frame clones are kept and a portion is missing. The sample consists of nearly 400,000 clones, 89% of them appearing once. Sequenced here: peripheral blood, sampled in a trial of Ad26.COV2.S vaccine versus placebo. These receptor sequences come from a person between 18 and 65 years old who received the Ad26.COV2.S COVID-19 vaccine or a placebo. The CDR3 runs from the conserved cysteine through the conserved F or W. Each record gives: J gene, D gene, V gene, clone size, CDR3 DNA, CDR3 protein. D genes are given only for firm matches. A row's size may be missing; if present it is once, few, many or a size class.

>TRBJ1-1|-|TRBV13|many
TGTGCCAGCAGCAATCGACAGGCCCTGAACACTGAAGCTTTCTTT
CASSNRQALNTEAFF
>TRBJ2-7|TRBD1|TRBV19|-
TGTGCCAGTAGTCCGGACAGGGAAGCCTACGAGCAGTACTTC
CASSPDREAYEQYF
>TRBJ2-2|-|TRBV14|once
TGTGCCAGCAGCCGTCGGACAGTTCGCGACACCGGGGAGCTGTTTTTT
CASSRRTVRDTGELFF
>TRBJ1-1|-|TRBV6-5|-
TGTGCCACCAGCAGGGCAACTGAAGCTTTCTTT
CATSRATEAFF
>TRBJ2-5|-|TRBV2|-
TGTGCCAGCAGTAGGTCAATCTTGGAGACCCAGTACTTC
CASSRSILETQYF
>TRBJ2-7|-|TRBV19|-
TGTGCCAGTAGTTCGACAGGCCACAAGGCCTACGAGCAGTACTTC
CASSSTGHKAYEQYF
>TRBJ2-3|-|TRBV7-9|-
TGTGCCAGCAGCCTACCTGCTAGCACAGATACGCAGTATTTT
CASSLPASTDTQYF
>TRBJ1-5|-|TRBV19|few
TGTGCCAGTAAGAGAGGCAATCAGCCCCAGCATTTT
CASKRGNQPQHF
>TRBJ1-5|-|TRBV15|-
TGTGCCACCAGCAGGGGGGGCGAGGGCAATCAGCCCCAGCATTTT
CATSRGGEGNQPQHF
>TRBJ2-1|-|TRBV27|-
TGTGCCAGCAGTTTCCAGGGTGCGAGCAATGAGCAGTTCTTC
CASSFQGASNEQFF
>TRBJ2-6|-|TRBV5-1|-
TGCGCCAGCTCTGGGGCCAACGTCCTGACTTTC
CASSGANVLTF
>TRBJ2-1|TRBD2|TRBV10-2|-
TGCGCCAGCAGTGACATAGCGGGAGGCCACAATGAGCAGTTCTTC
CASSDIAGGHNEQFF
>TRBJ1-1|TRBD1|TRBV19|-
TGTGCCAGTAGTATTAACAGGGGGATCATGAACACTGAAGCTTTCTTT
CASSINRGIMNTEAFF
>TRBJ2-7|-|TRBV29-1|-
TGCAGCGTTGATGGGGACGAGGACGGGGACTACGAGCAGTACTTC
CSVDGDEDGDYEQYF
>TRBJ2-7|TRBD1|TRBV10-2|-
TGCGCCACCCAACAGGGGGCCGGGTCCTACGAGCAGTACTTC
CATQQGAGSYEQYF
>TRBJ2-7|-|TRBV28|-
TGTGCCAGCAGTCCCCTGACTAGGTGGTACGAGCAGTACTTC
CASSPLTRWYEQYF
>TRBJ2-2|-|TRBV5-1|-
TGCGCCAGTACCGGGGTCACCAAGGGGGAGCTGTTTTTT
CASTGVTKGELFF
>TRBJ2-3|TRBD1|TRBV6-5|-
TGTGCCAGCAGCACAACAGGGGGCTCAGATACGCAGTATTTT
CASSTTGGSDTQYF
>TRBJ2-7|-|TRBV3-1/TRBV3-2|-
TGTGCCAGCAGCCAAGATGTCGGGGGAGGCTCCTACGAGCAGTACTTC
CASSQDVGGGSYEQYF
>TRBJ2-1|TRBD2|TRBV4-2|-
TGTGCCAGCAGTCCGCGACTAGCGGGTACTGAGCAGTTCTTC
CASSPRLAGTEQFF
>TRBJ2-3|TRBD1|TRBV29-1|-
TGCAGCTTATCCGAGCCCAGGGGGCTCACAGATACGCAGTATTTT
CSLSEPRGLTDTQYF
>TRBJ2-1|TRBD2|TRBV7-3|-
TGTGCCAGCAGCCGCAGGGGTATGACTAGCGCCCACAATGAGCAGTTCTTC
CASSRRGMTSAHNEQFF
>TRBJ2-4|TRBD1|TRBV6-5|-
TGTGCCAGTTCGTTGACAGGGAAAAACATTCAGTACTTC
CASSLTGKNIQYF
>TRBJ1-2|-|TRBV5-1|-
TGCGCCAGCAGCTTAGGAGTAGGCAGAGCTAACTATGGCTACACCTTC
CASSLGVGRANYGYTF
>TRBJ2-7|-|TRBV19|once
TGTGCCAGTAGTTACGGGGGACCCTACGAGCAGTACTTC
CASSYGGPYEQYF
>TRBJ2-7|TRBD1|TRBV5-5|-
TGTGCCAGCAGCTTGGCCGGGACAGGATCGTACGAGCAGTACTTC
CASSLAGTGSYEQYF
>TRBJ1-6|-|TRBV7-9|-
TGTGCCAGCAGCTCCCCACAGTTCTCAGGTTCACCCCTCCACTTT
CASSSPQFSGSPLHF
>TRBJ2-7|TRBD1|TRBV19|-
TGTGCCACCGGACAGGGATCAGCAACCTACGAGCAGTACTTC
CATGQGSATYEQYF